Listed below are T cell receptor beta chains from one sample, sequenced in a study of CD8 T cells in Susac syndrome. TCRdb reprocessed the immunoSEQ multiplex PCR reads via MiXCR and lists one record per CDR3 protein. The table lists 200,000 or so distinct CDR3 sequences, roughly 96% of them singletons, with about 0.087% in the top ten. Material: CD4+ T cells from PBMCs. Receptors were obtained from a human donor with multiple sclerosis. CDR3s include the opening cysteine and the closing phenylalanine or tryptophan. The D gene is left open where the match is weak.

D | J | V | DNA | CDR3
TRBD1 | TRBJ1-2 | TRBV29-1 | TGCAGCGTTGGTCGACAGGGCAGGAGCTACACCTTC | CSVGRQGRSYTF
TRBD2 | TRBJ2-1 | TRBV12-3/TRBV12-4 | TGTGCCAGCCGTCTTCGGACTAGTGATGAGCAGTTCTTC | CASRLRTSDEQFF
- | TRBJ1-1 | TRBV20-1 | TGCAGTGCTAGAGGAACACCTTTGAACACTGAAGCTTTCTTT | CSARGTPLNTEAFF
- | TRBJ2-7 | TRBV30 | TGTGCCTGGAGTGTTTTACCGGGTGACCGCGAGCAGTACTTC | CAWSVLPGDREQYF
- | TRBJ2-1 | TRBV9 | TGTGCCAGCAGCGTTGGGACAAACTTTTACAATGAGCAGTTCTTC | CASSVGTNFYNEQFF
- | TRBJ2-1 | TRBV6-2/TRBV6-3 | TGTGCCAGCAGCCAAGGACCACAGAAGTTCTTC | CASSQGPQKFF
TRBD2 | TRBJ2-5 | TRBV5-1 | TGCGCCAGCAGCTTGGTGACTAGCGGGGGATGGGAGACCCAGTACTTC | CASSLVTSGGWETQYF
- | TRBJ1-4 | TRBV20-1 | TGCAGTGCTCCGGGACCAATTAATGAAAAACTGTTTTTT | CSAPGPINEKLFF
- | TRBJ2-5 | TRBV3-1 | TGTGCCAGCAGCCATTTAGGGGACCACGAGACCCAGTACTTC | CASSHLGDHETQYF
TRBD1 | TRBJ1-2 | TRBV30 | TGTGCCTTAACAGGGGGAAGGAACTATGGCTACACCTTC | CALTGGRNYGYTF